This TCR beta chain was captured in a study of shared clonotypes between healthy human individuals. Clones were sequenced by immunoSEQ multiplex PCR, and TCRdb holds only the in-frame ones, with some missing. The sample gives some 980,000 clones, 76% of which show up once; around 1.4% is in the top ten. Concerning this clone itself: Other DNA sequences within the sample encode an identical CDR3.

The V gene lost 0 bases and the J gene lost 0 bases, with 1 base spanning the gap. Germline values: CDR1 SGHDT, CDR2 YYEEEE. The CDR3 is 12 residues long. Sequenced material: memory CD4+ T cells sorted from blood. Subset specified: CD45RA-negative fraction. This clonotype was sampled from a man between 18 and 29 years old in good health. This chain links TRBV5-6 with TRBJ2-7; no clear D gene. The CDR3 region has the DNA TGTGCCAGCAGCTTGGCCTCCTACGAGCAGTACTTC. It codes for CASSLASYEQYF.